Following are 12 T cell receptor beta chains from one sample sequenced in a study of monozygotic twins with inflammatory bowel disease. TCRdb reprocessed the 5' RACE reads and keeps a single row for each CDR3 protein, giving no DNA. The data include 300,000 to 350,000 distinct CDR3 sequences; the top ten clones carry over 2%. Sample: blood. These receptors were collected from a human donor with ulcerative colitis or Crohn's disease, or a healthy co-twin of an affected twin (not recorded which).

This CDR3 reads CASTPAVPNTEAFF. The J gene is TRBJ1-1, the V gene TRBV7-6. CDR1 SGHVS and CDR2 FNYEAQ come from the germline V gene. This CDR3 contains 14 residues.

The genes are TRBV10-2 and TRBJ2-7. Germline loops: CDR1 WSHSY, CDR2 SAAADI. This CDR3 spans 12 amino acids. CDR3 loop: CASRDTPYEQYF.

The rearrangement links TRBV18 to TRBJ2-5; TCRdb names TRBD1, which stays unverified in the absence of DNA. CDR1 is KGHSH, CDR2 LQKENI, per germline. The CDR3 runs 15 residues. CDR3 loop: CASSPNRGDKETQYF.

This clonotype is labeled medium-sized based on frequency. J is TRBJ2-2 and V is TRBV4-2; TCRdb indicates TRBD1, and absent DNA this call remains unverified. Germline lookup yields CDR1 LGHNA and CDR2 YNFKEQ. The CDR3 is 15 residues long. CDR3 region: CASSQGTGDTGELFF.

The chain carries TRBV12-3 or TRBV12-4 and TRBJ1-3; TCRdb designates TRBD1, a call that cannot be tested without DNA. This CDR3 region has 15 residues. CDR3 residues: CASSPWTGSGNTIYF.

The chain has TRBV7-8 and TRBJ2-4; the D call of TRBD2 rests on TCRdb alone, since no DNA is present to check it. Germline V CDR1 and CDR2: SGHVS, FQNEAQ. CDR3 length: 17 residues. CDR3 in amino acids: CASSTGTVPGVRNIQYF.

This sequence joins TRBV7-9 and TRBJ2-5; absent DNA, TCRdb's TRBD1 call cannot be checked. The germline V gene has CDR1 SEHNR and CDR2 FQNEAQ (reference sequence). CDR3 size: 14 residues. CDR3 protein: CASRRQVSGATQYF.

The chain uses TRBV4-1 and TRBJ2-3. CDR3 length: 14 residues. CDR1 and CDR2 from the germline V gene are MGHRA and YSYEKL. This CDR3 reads CASSQDRETDTQYF.

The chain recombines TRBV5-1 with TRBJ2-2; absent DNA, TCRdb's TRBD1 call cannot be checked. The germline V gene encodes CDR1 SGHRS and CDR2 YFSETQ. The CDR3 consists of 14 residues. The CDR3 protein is CASSSKTATGELFF.

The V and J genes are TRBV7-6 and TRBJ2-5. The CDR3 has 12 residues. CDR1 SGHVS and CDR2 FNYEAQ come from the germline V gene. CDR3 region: CASSHTQETQYF.

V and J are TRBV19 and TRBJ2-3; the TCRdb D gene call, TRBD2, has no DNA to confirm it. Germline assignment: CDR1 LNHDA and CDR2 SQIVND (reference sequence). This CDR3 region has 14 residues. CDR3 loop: CASSIWRVPDTQYF.

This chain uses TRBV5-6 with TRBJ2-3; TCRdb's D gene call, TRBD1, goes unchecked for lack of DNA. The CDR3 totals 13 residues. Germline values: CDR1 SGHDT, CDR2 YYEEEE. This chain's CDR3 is CASSGPGTDTQYF.